The 3 T cell receptor beta chains presented below share a single source sample, sequenced in a study of T cell changes during pregnancy in multiple sclerosis. Sequencing used immunoSEQ multiplex PCR; TCRdb keeps in-frame clones, though not all of them. The sample records around 45,000 clones, approximately 91% being singletons. Sequencing used CD4+ T cells from peripheral blood mononuclear cells, obtained before pregnancy. These receptors were taken from a female donor with multiple sclerosis, enrolled in a pregnancy study.

The CDR3 is CASSFGQISSYEQYF. CDR3 sequence (DNA): TGTGCCAGCAGCTTCGGACAGATCAGCTCCTACGAGCAGTACTTC. The chain links TRBV5-5 to TRBJ2-7; possibly TRBD1 for D (6 bases). The CDR3 sequence is 15 residues long. Trimming shortened V by 2 bases and J by 0 bases, and 12 bases separated the two germline ends. The germline CDR1 and CDR2 sequences are SGHKS and YYEKEE (reference sequence).

The V and J genes are TRBV2 and TRBJ1-1, with D maybe TRBD1 (6 bases). This CDR3 spans 13 amino acids. Trimming removed 7 bases at V and 6 bases at J, with 15 bases between. CDR1 is SNHLY and CDR2 is FYNNEI in the germline V gene. As DNA, the CDR3 is TGTGCCAGCACCTACAGGGCCGGTTCTGAAGCTTTCTTT. This codes for CASTYRAGSEAFF. The entire variable domain, with the rest obtained from reference TRBV2 and TRBJ1-1, is as follows: EPEVTQTPSHQVTQMGQEVILRCVPISNHLYFYWYRQILGQKVEFLVSFYNNEISEKSEIFDDQFSVERPDGSNFTLKIRSTKLEDSAMYFCASTYRAGSEAFFGQGTRLTVV.

This chain links TRBV4-1 with TRBJ1-2, with D possibly being TRBD1 (6 bases). Trimming stripped 0 bases from V and 8 bases from J, with 13 bases between. This CDR3 is built from 14 residues. Germline V gene data show CDR1 as MGHRA and CDR2 as YSYEKL. Written as DNA, the CDR3 is TGCGCCAGCAGCCAAGATGGTGGGGGCGGCGGCTACACCTTC. Its translation is CASSQDGGGGGYTF.